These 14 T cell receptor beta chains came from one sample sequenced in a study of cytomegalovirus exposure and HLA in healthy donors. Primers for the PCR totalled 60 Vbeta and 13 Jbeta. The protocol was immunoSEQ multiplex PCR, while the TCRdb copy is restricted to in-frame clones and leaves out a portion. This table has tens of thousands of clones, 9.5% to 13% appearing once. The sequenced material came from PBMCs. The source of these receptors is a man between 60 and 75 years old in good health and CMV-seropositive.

In nucleotides, the CDR3 is TGTGCCAGCAGTTCCGGACTAGCGGGGCCCTACGAGCAGTACTTC. It translates to CASSSGLAGPYEQYF. The chain combines TRBV28 with TRBJ2-7, with TRBD2 matching over 12 bases. The CDR3 has 15 amino acids. Unmatched junction bases numbered 3, after V lost 4 bases and J lost 2 bases. Germline V gene lookup returns CDR1 MDHEN and CDR2 SYDVKM.

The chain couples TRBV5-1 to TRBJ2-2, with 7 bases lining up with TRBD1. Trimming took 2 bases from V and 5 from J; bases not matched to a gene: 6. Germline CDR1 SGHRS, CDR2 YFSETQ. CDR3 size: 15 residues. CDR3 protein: CASSFGVTGTGELFF. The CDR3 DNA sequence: TGCGCCAGCAGCTTCGGGGTGACAGGGACCGGGGAGCTGTTTTTT.

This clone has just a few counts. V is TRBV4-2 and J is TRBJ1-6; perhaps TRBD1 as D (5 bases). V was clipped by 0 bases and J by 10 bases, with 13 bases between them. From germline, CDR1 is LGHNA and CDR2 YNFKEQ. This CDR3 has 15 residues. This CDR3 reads CASSQEPSGRSPLHF. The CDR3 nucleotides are TGTGCCAGCAGCCAAGAACCCTCAGGGAGGTCACCCCTCCACTTT.

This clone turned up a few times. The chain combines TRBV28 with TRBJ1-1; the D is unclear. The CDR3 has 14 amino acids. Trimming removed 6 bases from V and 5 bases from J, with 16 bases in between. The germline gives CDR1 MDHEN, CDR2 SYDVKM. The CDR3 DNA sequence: TGTGCCAGCAGCCAATGGCGGGATGGGACTGAAGCTTTCTTT. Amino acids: CASSQWRDGTEAFF.

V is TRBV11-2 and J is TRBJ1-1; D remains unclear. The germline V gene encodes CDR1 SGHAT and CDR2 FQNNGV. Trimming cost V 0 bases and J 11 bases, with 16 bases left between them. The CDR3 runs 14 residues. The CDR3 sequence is CASSLDATSRGAFF. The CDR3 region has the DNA TGTGCCAGCAGCTTAGATGCGACAAGCCGAGGGGCTTTCTTT.

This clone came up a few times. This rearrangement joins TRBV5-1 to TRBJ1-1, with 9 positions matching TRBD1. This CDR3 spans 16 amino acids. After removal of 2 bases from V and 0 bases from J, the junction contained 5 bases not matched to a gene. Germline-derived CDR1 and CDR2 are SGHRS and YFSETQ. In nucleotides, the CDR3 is TGCGCCAGCAGCTTAACAGGGGGCAGGGTGAACACTGAAGCTTTCTTT. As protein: CASSLTGGRVNTEAFF.

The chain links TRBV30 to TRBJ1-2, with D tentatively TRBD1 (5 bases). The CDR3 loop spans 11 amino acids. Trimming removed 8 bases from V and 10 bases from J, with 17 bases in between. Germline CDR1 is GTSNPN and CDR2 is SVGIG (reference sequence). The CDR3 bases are TGTGCCCTGGAGAGACAGTTCGTCTACACCTTC. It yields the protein CALERQFVYTF.

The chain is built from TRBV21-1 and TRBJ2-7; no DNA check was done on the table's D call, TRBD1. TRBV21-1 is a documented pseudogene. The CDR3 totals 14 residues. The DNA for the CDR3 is TGTGCCAGCAGCCCGGGACAGGGGGCCCACGAGCAGTACGTC. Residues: CASSPGQGAHEQYV.

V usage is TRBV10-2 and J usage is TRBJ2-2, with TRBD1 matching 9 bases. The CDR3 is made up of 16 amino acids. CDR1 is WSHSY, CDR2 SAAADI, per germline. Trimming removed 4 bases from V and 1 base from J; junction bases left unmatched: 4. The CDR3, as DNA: TGCGCCAGCAGTGTATGGGGACAGGGGAACACCGGGGAGCTGTTTTTT. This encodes CASSVWGQGNTGELFF.

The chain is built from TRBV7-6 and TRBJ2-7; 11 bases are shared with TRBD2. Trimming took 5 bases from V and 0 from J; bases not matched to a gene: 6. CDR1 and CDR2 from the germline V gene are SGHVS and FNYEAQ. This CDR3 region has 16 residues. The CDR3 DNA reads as TGTGCCAGCAGCCTCGGGACTAGCGGCAACTCCTACGAGCAGTACTTC. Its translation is CASSLGTSGNSYEQYF.

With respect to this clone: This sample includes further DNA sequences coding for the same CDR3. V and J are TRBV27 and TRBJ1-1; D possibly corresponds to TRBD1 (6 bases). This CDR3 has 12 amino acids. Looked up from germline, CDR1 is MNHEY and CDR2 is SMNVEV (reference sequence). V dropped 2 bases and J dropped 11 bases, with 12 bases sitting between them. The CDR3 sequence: CASSLGAGEAFF. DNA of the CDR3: TGTGCCAGCAGTTTAGGGGCAGGGGAGGCTTTCTTT.

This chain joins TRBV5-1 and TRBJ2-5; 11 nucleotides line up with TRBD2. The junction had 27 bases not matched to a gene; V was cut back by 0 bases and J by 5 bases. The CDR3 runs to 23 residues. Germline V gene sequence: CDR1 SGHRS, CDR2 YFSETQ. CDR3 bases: TGCGCCAGCAGCTTGGAATCTTTTGGGGGAGACCTAATCACTAGCGGGAGAGGGGAGACCCAGTACTTC. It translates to CASSLESFGGDLITSGRGETQYF.

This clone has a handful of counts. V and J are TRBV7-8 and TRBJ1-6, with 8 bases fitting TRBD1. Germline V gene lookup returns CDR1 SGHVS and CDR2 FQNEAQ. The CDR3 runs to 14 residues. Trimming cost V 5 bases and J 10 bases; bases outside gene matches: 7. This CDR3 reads CASSPGTGGSPLHF. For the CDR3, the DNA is TGTGCCAGCAGCCCAGGGACAGGCGGGTCACCCCTCCACTTT.

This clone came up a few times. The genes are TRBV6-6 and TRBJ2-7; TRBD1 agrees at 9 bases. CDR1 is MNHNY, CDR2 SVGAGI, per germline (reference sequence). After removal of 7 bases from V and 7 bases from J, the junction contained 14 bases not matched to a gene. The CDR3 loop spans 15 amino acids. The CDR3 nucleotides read TGTGCCAGCACCTCGGAGGGGCGGGACAGGGTTGAGCAGTACGTC. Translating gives CASTSEGRDRVEQYV.